One T cell receptor (beta chain) is described in this entry. This specimen belongs to a study of cytomegalovirus exposure and HLA in healthy donors. The primer mix had 60 Vbeta and 13 Jbeta primers. Sequencing was performed with immunoSEQ multiplex PCR; in TCRdb, only in-frame clones are kept and a portion is missing. This sample yields about 140,000 clones, of which more than 60% are seen a single time; 8.8% belongs to the top ten. Germline lookup yields CDR1 SGHTA and CDR2 FQGNSA. CDR3 size: 14 residues. The ends were cut back, 2 bases at V and 4 bases at J, with 11 bases in the middle. The J gene is TRBJ1-2, the V gene TRBV7-2; unclear D gene. The sample taken for sequencing was PBMCs. This sequence originates from a woman aged 50 to 60 in good health and CMV-seropositive. The CDR3 sequence is CASSLPNPLYGYTF. Written as DNA, the CDR3 is TGTGCCAGCAGCTTACCCAACCCACTCTATGGCTACACCTTC.